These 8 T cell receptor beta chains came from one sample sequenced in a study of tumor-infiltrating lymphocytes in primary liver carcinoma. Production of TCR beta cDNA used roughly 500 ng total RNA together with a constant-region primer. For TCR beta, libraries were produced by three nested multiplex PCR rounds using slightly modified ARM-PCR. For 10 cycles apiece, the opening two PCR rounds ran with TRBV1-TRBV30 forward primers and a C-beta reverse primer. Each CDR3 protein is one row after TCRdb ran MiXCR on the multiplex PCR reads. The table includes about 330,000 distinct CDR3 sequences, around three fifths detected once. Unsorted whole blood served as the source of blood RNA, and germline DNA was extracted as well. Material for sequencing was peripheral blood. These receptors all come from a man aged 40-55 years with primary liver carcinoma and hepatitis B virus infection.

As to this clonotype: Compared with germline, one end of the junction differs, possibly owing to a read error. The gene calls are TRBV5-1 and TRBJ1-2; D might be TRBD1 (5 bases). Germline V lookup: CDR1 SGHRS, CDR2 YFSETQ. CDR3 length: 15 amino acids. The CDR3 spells CASSTGVIPPNGYIF. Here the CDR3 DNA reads TGCGCCAGCAGCACGGGGGTGATTCCCCCGAATGGCTACATCTTC.

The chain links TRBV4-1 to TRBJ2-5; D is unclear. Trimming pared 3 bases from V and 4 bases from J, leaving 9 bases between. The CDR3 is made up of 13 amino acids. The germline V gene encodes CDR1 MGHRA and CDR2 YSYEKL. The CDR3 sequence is CASSHWDRETQYF. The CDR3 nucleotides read TGCGCCAGCAGCCACTGGGATAGAGAGACCCAGTACTTC.

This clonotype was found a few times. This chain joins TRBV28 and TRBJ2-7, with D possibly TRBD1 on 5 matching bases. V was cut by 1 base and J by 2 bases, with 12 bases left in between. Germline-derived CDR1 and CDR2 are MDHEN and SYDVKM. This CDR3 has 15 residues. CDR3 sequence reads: CASSLSSRGTYEQYF. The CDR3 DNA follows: TGTGCCAGCAGTTTATCATCAAGGGGAACCTACGAGCAGTACTTC.

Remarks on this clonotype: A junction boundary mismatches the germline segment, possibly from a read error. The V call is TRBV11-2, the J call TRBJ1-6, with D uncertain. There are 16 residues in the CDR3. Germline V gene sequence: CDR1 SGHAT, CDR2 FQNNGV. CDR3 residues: CASTSLGILNSSPIHF. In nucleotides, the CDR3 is TGTGCCAGCACCTCCCTTGGGATTCTTAATAGTTCACCCATCCACTTT.

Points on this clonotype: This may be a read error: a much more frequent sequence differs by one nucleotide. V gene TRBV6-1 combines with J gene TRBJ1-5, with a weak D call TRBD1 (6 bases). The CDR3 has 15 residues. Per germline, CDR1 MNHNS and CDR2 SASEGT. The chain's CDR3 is CVSRPRGAYNQPQHF. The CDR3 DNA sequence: TGTGTCAGCAGGCCGAGGGGGGCCTACAATCAGCCCCAGCATTTT.

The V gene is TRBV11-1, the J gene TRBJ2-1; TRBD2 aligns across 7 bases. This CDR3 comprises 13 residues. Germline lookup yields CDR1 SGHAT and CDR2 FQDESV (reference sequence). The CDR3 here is CVNSLGGDNEQFF. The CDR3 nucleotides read TGTGTCAACAGCTTGGGAGGGGACAATGAGCAGTTCTTC.

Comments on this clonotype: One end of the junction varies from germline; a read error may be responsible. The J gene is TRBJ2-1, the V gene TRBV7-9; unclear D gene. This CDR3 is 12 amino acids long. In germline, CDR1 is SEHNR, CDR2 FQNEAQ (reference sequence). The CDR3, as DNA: TGTGACAGCAGCTTAGGTTACAATGAGCAGTTCTTC. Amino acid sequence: CDSSLGYNEQFF.

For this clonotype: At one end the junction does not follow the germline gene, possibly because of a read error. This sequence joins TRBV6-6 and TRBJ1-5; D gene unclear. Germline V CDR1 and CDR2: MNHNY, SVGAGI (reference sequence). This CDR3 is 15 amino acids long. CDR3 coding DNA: TGTTCCAGCAGTTACTCGAGTAGGAGTCGGGAGCCCCAGCATTTT. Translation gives CSSSYSSRSREPQHF.